The 27 T cell receptor beta chains reported below all come from one sample, sequenced in a study of T cell repertoires in ileal Crohn's disease. Clones were read by immunoSEQ multiplex PCR, and TCRdb kept only the in-frame ones, dropping some. The table shows around 6,700 clones, with about 85% occurring only once. What was sequenced was ileal tissue. The receptors were gathered from an adult with Crohn's disease.

CDR3 nucleotides: TGTGCCAGCAAAACGGGGACAGGGGCCTACGAGCAGTACTTC. This encodes CASKTGTGAYEQYF. V and J are TRBV6-6 and TRBJ2-7; 10 nucleotides agree with TRBD1. This CDR3 contains 14 residues. After removal of 7 bases from V and 2 bases from J, the junction contained 5 bases not matched to a gene. Germline V gives CDR1 MNHNY, CDR2 SVGAGI (reference sequence).

This clone was recorded only once. This CDR3 reads CASSRADTDTQYF. The CDR3 nucleotides are TGTGCCAGTAGCAGGGCGGACACAGATACGCAGTATTTT. The V call is TRBV19, the J call TRBJ2-3; D may be TRBD1 (5 bases). Trimming stripped 6 bases from V and 2 bases from J, with 9 bases between. This CDR3 is 13 amino acids long. Germline V lookup: CDR1 LNHDA, CDR2 SQIVND (reference sequence).

Only a few counts were recorded for this clone. J is TRBJ2-1 and V is TRBV2, with 10 bases lining up with TRBD2. The CDR3 consists of 15 residues. The junction had 2 bases not matched to a gene; V was cut back by 1 base and J by 5 bases. Germline values: CDR1 SNHLY, CDR2 FYNNEI. CDR3 sequence reads: CASSEGLAGDNEQFF. The CDR3 nucleotides are TGTGCCAGCAGTGAAGGGCTAGCGGGAGACAATGAGCAGTTCTTC. Full variable domain (rest looked up from reference TRBV2 and TRBJ2-1): EPEVTQTPSHQVTQMGQEVILRCVPISNHLYFYWYRQILGQKVEFLVSFYNNEISEKSEIFDDQFSVERPDGSNFTLKIRSTKLEDSAMYFCASSEGLAGDNEQFFGPGTRLTVL.

The J gene is TRBJ2-5, the V gene TRBV5-1; 10 bases line up with TRBD1. The CDR3 length is 15 residues. CDR1 is SGHRS, CDR2 YFSETQ, per germline. Trimming took 2 bases from V and 5 from J; bases not matched to a gene: 6. In DNA, the CDR3 is TGCGCCAGCAGCTTAGGGACAGGGGCGAGGGAGACCCAGTACTTC. Its protein is CASSLGTGARETQYF.

This clone was seen a single time. The chain carries TRBV5-8 and TRBJ1-1, with 9 nucleotides matching TRBD1. V lost 3 bases, J lost 4 bases, and 4 bases stayed unmatched. The CDR3 runs 14 residues. CDR1 is SGHTS and CDR2 is YDEGEE in the germline V gene. This chain's CDR3 is CASSSTGGGTEAFF. The CDR3 coding sequence is TGTGCCAGCAGCTCTACAGGGGGCGGCACTGAAGCTTTCTTT.

This chain joins TRBV5-1 and TRBJ1-1, with D tentatively TRBD1 (6 bases). The germline V gene has CDR1 SGHRS and CDR2 YFSETQ. V was trimmed by 0 bases and J by 5 bases, leaving 11 bases between them. This CDR3 comprises 14 residues. DNA for the CDR3: TGCGCCAGCAGCTTGGCCCAAGGGGGAACTGAAGCTTTCTTT. This codes for CASSLAQGGTEAFF.

This clone was detected once. The genes are TRBV9 and TRBJ2-7; the match to TRBD2 covers 8 bases. The CDR3 runs 15 residues. Trimming cost V 3 bases and J 7 bases; bases outside gene matches: 12. Germline CDR1 reads SGDLS; CDR2 reads YYNGEE. CDR3 loop: CASSAAGTRLEEQYF. CDR3 nucleotides: TGTGCCAGCAGCGCCGCCGGGACTAGGTTGGAGGAGCAGTACTTC. Variable domain in full (rest from reference TRBV9 and TRBJ2-7): DSGVTQTPKHLITATGQRVTLRCSPRSGDLSVYWYQQSLDQGLQFLIQYYNGEERAKGNILERFSAQQFPDLHSELNLSSLELGDSALYFCASSAAGTRLEEQYFGPGTRLTVT.

This clone was seen just once. The CDR3 loop is CASSLIPGIYEQYF. CDR3 nucleotide sequence: TGTGCCAGCAGCTTAATTCCAGGGATCTACGAGCAGTACTTC. The chain uses TRBV7-8 and TRBJ2-7, with D tentatively TRBD1 (5 bases). Germline V gene data show CDR1 as SGHVS and CDR2 as FQNEAQ. Trimming removed 2 bases at V and 3 bases at J, with 11 bases between. The CDR3 spans 14 residues.

This rearrangement joins TRBV5-4 to TRBJ2-1; maybe TRBD2 (6 bases). The CDR3 is made up of 14 amino acids. Germline CDR1 SGHNT, CDR2 YYREEE (reference sequence). Trimming cost V 4 bases and J 6 bases, with 14 bases left between them. The CDR3, as DNA: TGTGCCAGCAGCGGCGCGGGAAGATCCAATGAGCAGTTCTTC. This encodes CASSGAGRSNEQFF.

The V call is TRBV7-2, the J call TRBJ2-3, with no clear D. The CDR3 spans 14 residues. CDR1 is SGHTA and CDR2 is FQGNSA in the germline V gene. The germline V and J ends were trimmed by 3 bases and 0 bases, with 7 bases remaining between them. The CDR3 coding sequence is TGTGCCAGCAGCTTTAGCTCTAGCACAGATACGCAGTATTTT. It translates to CASSFSSSTDTQYF.

The rearrangement links TRBV7-6 to TRBJ2-1, with 8 bases lining up with TRBD2. CDR1 and CDR2 from the germline V gene are SGHVS and FNYEAQ. This CDR3 is 14 amino acids long. Trimming cost V 0 bases and J 6 bases; bases outside gene matches: 1. CDR3 sequence reads: CASSLAGTSNEQFF. In DNA, the CDR3 is TGTGCCAGCAGCTTAGCCGGGACTAGCAATGAGCAGTTCTTC. Full variable domain (remainder filled in from reference TRBV7-6 and TRBJ2-1): GAGVSQSPRYKVTKRGQDVALRCDPISGHVSLYWYRQALGQGPEFLTYFNYEAQQDKSGLPNDRFSAERPEGSISTLTIQRTEQRDSAMYRCASSLAGTSNEQFFGPGTRLTVL.

The rearrangement links TRBV7-9 to TRBJ2-5, with TRBD1 as a possible D gene (6 bases). The germline V gene encodes CDR1 SEHNR and CDR2 FQNEAQ (reference sequence). The CDR3 sequence is 13 residues long. Trimming took 7 bases from V and 5 from J, leaving 14 bases between them. The CDR3 loop is CASKDRTGETQYF. In nucleotides, the CDR3 is TGTGCCAGCAAGGACAGAACGGGTGAGACCCAGTACTTC.

The table lists this clone with a few counts. This chain connects TRBV19 to TRBJ2-1, with TRBD2 matching over 8 bases. This CDR3 has 15 residues. V trimming: 5 bases; J trimming: 2 bases; junction bases outside the gene matches: 5. Germline loops: CDR1 LNHDA, CDR2 SQIVND (reference sequence). CDR3 amino acids: CASSPSGRAYNEQFF. DNA for the CDR3: TGTGCCAGTAGTCCGAGCGGGAGAGCCTACAATGAGCAGTTCTTC. Filled out from reference TRBV19 and TRBJ2-1, the complete variable domain reads DGGITQSPKYLFRKEGQNVTLSCEQNLNHDAMYWYRQDPGQGLRLIYYSQIVNDFQKGDIAEGYSVSREKKESFPLTVTSAQKNPTAFYLCASSPSGRAYNEQFFGPGTRLTVL.

This sequence joins TRBV11-2 and TRBJ2-2; TRBD2 agrees at 14 bases. The CDR3 contains 18 residues. The germline V gene has CDR1 SGHAT and CDR2 FQNNGV. With V trimmed by 5 bases and J by 4 bases, 9 bases remained unmatched. Here the CDR3 reads CASSQTSGRAPGTGELFF. The CDR3 DNA is TGTGCCAGCAGCCAGACTAGCGGGAGGGCCCCAGGCACCGGGGAGCTGTTTTTT.

This sequence joins TRBV4-2 and TRBJ2-3; 8 bases match TRBD2. The V gene's germline CDR1 is LGHNA and CDR2 YNFKEQ. V gave up 2 bases and J gave up 0 bases; unmatched junction bases: 1. The length of the CDR3 is 15 residues. The CDR3 coding sequence is TGTGCCAGCAGCCAATTAGCGGGGAGCACAGATACGCAGTATTTT. The encoded protein is CASSQLAGSTDTQYF.

V and J are TRBV27 and TRBJ2-6; 7 bases align to TRBD1. Germline assignment: CDR1 MNHEY and CDR2 SMNVEV (reference sequence). The CDR3 is made up of 17 amino acids. V shed 5 bases, J shed 0 bases, and the junction held 7 bases outside the gene matches. CDR3 coding DNA: TGTGCCAGCAGTGATACAGGGGCCCTCTCTGGGGCCAACGTCCTGACTTTC. Its protein is CASSDTGALSGANVLTF.

The V call is TRBV5-4, the J call TRBJ2-2; 9 bases align to TRBD1. Germline V gene data show CDR1 as SGHNT and CDR2 as YYREEE (reference sequence). The length of the CDR3 is 16 residues. V shed 4 bases, J shed 4 bases, and the junction held 8 bases outside the gene matches. The CDR3 loop is CASSRQQGAGTGELFF. The CDR3 DNA sequence: TGTGCCAGCAGCCGACAACAGGGGGCAGGCACCGGGGAGCTGTTTTTT.

This clone is a singleton in its sample. V and J are TRBV15 and TRBJ2-7; TRBD2 is a possible D gene (6 bases). Per the germline V gene, CDR1 is LNHNV and CDR2 is YYDKDF (reference sequence). Trimming pared 0 bases from V and 3 bases from J, leaving 12 bases between. The CDR3 sequence is 15 residues long. The DNA for the CDR3 is TGTGCCACCAGCAGAGATCTCGGGAGAAACTACGAGCAGTACTTC. The encoded protein is CATSRDLGRNYEQYF.

V usage is TRBV7-3 and J usage is TRBJ2-1; possibly TRBD2 for D (6 bases). The length of the CDR3 is 13 residues. Germline CDR1 and CDR2: SGHTA and FQGTGA. Trimming stripped 2 bases from V and 8 bases from J, with 10 bases between. The CDR3, as DNA: TGTGCCAGCAGCTTAGCTCCGGGGGATGAGCAGTTCTTC. Its protein is CASSLAPGDEQFF. Full variable domain (rest looked up from reference TRBV7-3 and TRBJ2-1): GAGVSQTPSNKVTEKGKYVELRCDPISGHTALYWYRQSLGQGPEFLIYFQGTGAADDSGLPNDRFFAVRPEGSVSTLKIQRTERGDSAVYLCASSLAPGDEQFFGPGTRLTVL.

This clone was found once. This chain joins TRBV5-4 and TRBJ2-3; maybe TRBD1 (5 bases). The CDR3 consists of 14 residues. Trimming removed 1 base at V and 2 bases at J, with 8 bases between. Per germline, CDR1 SGHNT and CDR2 YYREEE (reference sequence). The chain's CDR3 is CASSLRQHTDTQYF. The CDR3 DNA is TGTGCCAGCAGCTTGAGACAGCACACAGATACGCAGTATTTT.

This chain links TRBV27 with TRBJ2-7, with unresolved D. Germline CDR1 and CDR2: MNHEY and SMNVEV (reference sequence). The CDR3 has 15 residues. With 0 bases removed from V and 5 bases from J, the gap between germline ends came to 14 bases. The CDR3 protein is CASSLSGWARDEQYF. CDR3 DNA: TGTGCCAGCAGTTTATCGGGTTGGGCCCGAGACGAGCAGTACTTC.

The chain joins TRBV4-1 to TRBJ2-5, with 7 bases fitting TRBD2. Trimming took 0 bases from V and 2 from J; bases not matched to a gene: 9. Germline V gene data show CDR1 as MGHRA and CDR2 as YSYEKL. The CDR3 length is 17 residues. CDR3 nucleotides: TGCGCCAGCAGCCAAGAAGTGACTAGCTCCCCGCAAGAGACCCAGTACTTC. Its protein product is CASSQEVTSSPQETQYF.

This sequence joins TRBV27 and TRBJ2-2, with 10 positions matching TRBD1. The length of the CDR3 is 14 residues. V was clipped by 7 bases and J by 9 bases; unmatched bases: 8. Germline CDR1 is MNHEY and CDR2 is SMNVEV (reference sequence). The CDR3 nucleotides read TGTGCCAGCATGTCGGGACAGGGGTCGAGGGAGCTGTTTTTT. It translates to CASMSGQGSRELFF.

The gene calls are TRBV27 and TRBJ2-5; TRBD1 might be the D (5 bases). Germline-derived CDR1 and CDR2 are MNHEY and SMNVEV (reference sequence). The V gene lost 7 bases and the J gene lost 5 bases, with 17 bases spanning the gap. CDR3 length: 14 residues. In nucleotides, the CDR3 is TGTGCCAGCAAGGTGGGGCATCCTTTGGAGACCCAGTACTTC. Its protein product is CASKVGHPLETQYF.

The chain recombines TRBV5-1 with TRBJ2-2; 13 bases line up with TRBD2. CDR1 SGHRS and CDR2 YFSETQ come from the germline V gene. The CDR3 totals 15 residues. Germline trimming cut 2 bases from V and 5 bases from J; bases unmatched to any gene: 0. CDR3 amino acids: CASSLLAGGTGELFF. The CDR3 nucleotides read TGCGCCAGCAGCTTACTAGCGGGAGGGACCGGGGAGCTGTTTTTT.

V gene TRBV28 combines with J gene TRBJ2-1; TRBD2 aligns across 12 bases. CDR1 and CDR2 (germline): MDHEN, SYDVKM. With V trimmed by 5 bases and J by 6 bases, 5 bases remained unmatched. This CDR3 is built from 15 residues. DNA for the CDR3: TGTGCCAGCAGTCCTGGACTAGCGGGAATCAATGAGCAGTTCTTC. It codes for CASSPGLAGINEQFF.

J is TRBJ2-7 and V is TRBV27, with TRBD1 matching over 10 bases. Germline assignment: CDR1 MNHEY and CDR2 SMNVEV (reference sequence). This CDR3 contains 16 residues. With 5 bases clipped from V and 2 bases from J, the junction kept 9 bases outside the gene matches. CDR3 amino acids: CASSPAGTGVTYEQYF. As DNA, the CDR3 is TGTGCCAGCAGTCCCGCCGGGACAGGGGTCACCTACGAGCAGTACTTC.